This TCR beta chain was captured by sequencing in a study of response to subunit inactivated influenza vaccine. With regard to this clonotype: Its antigen is unidentified.

TCRdb re-derived calls from the RT-PCR reads in MiXCR, one entry per CDR3 protein. Of about 540,000 distinct CDR3 sequences in the sample, around a quarter were seen once. General study results and limits: There was a suggestion from the authors that each seasonal influenza vaccination recruits few new T cells.

The germline V gene encodes CDR1 MNHEY and CDR2 SVGEGT. There are 17 residues in the CDR3. With V trimmed by 0 bases and J by 0 bases, 6 bases remained unmatched. This same sample was also taken into another study, of T cells expressing NK-cell markers. This second report adds: Production of TCR beta cDNA relied on 5'RACE template switching with UMIs. Top CD8+ clonotypes included the dominant CD3+CD56+NKG2C+ clonotypes in roughly 6 donors.

The input for sequencing was CD4+ T cells sorted from PBMCs, taken 11 to 12 days after vaccination. This TCR came from a man aged 50-59 years who received an inactivated influenza vaccine. V and J are TRBV6-2 or TRBV6-3 and TRBJ2-5; 8 positions match TRBD2. In nucleotides, the CDR3 is TGTGCCAGCAGTTACTCGGCGGGAGGAGGCTACCAAGAGACCCAGTACTTC. Its translation: CASSYSAGGGYQETQYF.